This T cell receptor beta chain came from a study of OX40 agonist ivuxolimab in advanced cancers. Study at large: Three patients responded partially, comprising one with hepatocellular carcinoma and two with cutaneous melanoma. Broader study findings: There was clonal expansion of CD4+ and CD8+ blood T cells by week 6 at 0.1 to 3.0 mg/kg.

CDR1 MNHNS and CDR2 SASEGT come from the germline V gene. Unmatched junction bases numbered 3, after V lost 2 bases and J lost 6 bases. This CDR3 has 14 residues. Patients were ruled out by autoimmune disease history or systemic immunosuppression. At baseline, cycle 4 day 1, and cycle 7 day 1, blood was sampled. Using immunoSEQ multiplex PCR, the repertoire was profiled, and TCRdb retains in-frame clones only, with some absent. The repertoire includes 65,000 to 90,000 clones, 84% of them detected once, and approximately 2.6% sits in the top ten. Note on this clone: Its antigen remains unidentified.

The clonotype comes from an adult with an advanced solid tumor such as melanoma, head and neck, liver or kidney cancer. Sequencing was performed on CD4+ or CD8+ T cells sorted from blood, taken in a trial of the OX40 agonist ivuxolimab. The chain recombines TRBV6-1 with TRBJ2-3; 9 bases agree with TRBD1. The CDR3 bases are TGTGCCAGCAGTGAACGGACAGGGGCCGATACGCAGTATTTT. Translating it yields CASSERTGADTQYF.